Reported below is one TCR beta chain. Under the authors' procedure: Reference gene primer amplification yielded estimated nucleated cell counts. Only in-frame clones appear in the TCRdb table, and some are missing; sequencing was by immunoSEQ multiplex PCR. V and J calls and clone size follow that table, whereas D and trimming were derived from the DNA. This table has approximately 210,000 clones, 86% appearing once. The data belong to a study of blood T cell repertoires in COVID-19. The wider study: COVID-19 samples collected from the United States, Italy and Spain covered acute and convalescent phases. The analysed material was cDNA or gDNA that came from T cells, B-cell-depleted T cells, or PBMCs.

The sequencing input was peripheral blood. The TCR was taken from a man aged 25-45 years who had recovered from COVID-19.

The CDR3 DNA reads TGTGCCAGTAGTATAGGCCCTTACAGGGGAGAGGGCACAGATACGCAGTATTTT. Translating it yields CASSIGPYRGEGTDTQYF. This chain uses TRBV19 with TRBJ2-3; 7 bases are shared with TRBD1. V lost 1 base to trimming and J lost 1 base; unmatched junction nucleotides: 11. The CDR3 is 18 residues long. In germline, CDR1 is LNHDA, CDR2 SQIVND (reference sequence).